The next 27 T cell receptor beta chains were all read from a single sample in a study of Graves' ophthalmopathy and Graves' hyperthyroidism. Amplification from RNA transcripts yielded the TCR beta CDR3 regions. First-round RT-PCR with HTBI primers preceded a second-round multiplex PCR. TCRdb reprocessed the multiplex PCR reads via MiXCR and lists one record per CDR3 protein. The sample includes around 600,000 distinct CDR3 sequences, more than 40% of them seen just once. Sequencing used peripheral blood. The receptors come from an adult man with Graves' ophthalmopathy.

The chain couples TRBV11-1 to TRBJ2-7; D may be TRBD1 (6 bases). CDR3 length: 15 residues. Germline CDR1 and CDR2: SGHAT and FQDESV (reference sequence). Trimming removed 2 bases at V and 3 bases at J, with 14 bases between. Written as DNA, the CDR3 is TGTGCCAGCAGCTTACGGGCAGGGGAGTTCTACGAGCAGTACTTC. Its translation is CASSLRAGEFYEQYF.

This chain uses TRBV5-1 with TRBJ2-7, with 9 nucleotides matching TRBD1. Germline V gene data show CDR1 as SGHRS and CDR2 as YFSETQ. The V and J ends lost 7 bases and 7 bases, in that order; junction bases with no gene match: 12. The CDR3 is made up of 14 amino acids. The CDR3 DNA is TGCGCCAGCTGGCGGGACAGGGTCTACAATGAGCAGTACTTC. Its protein product is CASWRDRVYNEQYF.

The V gene is TRBV7-2, the J gene TRBJ1-6; TRBD1 might be the D (6 bases). CDR1 SGHTA and CDR2 FQGNSA come from the germline V gene. V was clipped by 7 bases and J by 5 bases, with 18 bases between them. The CDR3 contains 16 residues. The CDR3 sequence is CASTLPGGGDNSPLHF. The CDR3, as DNA: TGTGCCAGCACCCTCCCGGGGGGCGGGGATAATTCACCCCTCCACTTT.

The J gene is TRBJ1-1, the V gene TRBV5-6; D possibly corresponds to TRBD1 (6 bases). The CDR3 is 13 amino acids. The germline V gene has CDR1 SGHDT and CDR2 YYEEEE. V dropped 5 bases and J dropped 5 bases, with 13 bases sitting between them. CDR3 sequence reads: CASSFFQGTEAFF. The CDR3 DNA reads TGTGCCAGCAGTTTTTTCCAGGGGACTGAAGCTTTCTTT.

V gene TRBV6-6 combines with J gene TRBJ2-7; tentative D call: TRBD1 (5 bases). Germline CDR1 is MNHNY and CDR2 is SVGAGI (reference sequence). V shed 6 bases and J shed 6 bases, with 18 bases lying between them. There are 14 residues in the CDR3. CDR3 in amino acids: CASSRAQDWAEQYF. CDR3 DNA sequence: TGTGCCAGCAGCCGAGCACAGGATTGGGCCGAGCAGTACTTC.

This chain links TRBV12-3 or TRBV12-4 with TRBJ2-7; perhaps TRBD2 as D (5 bases). The CDR3 contains 13 residues. V was shortened by 8 bases and J by 7 bases, with 18 bases between the two germline ends. CDR3 sequence reads: CASRALPGGEQYF. CDR3 DNA: TGTGCCAGCCGGGCACTGCCGGGCGGGGAGCAGTACTTC.

The chain uses TRBV10-3 and TRBJ2-7; TRBD1 is a possible D gene (7 bases). This CDR3 has 16 residues. V was trimmed by 3 bases and J by 5 bases, leaving 20 bases between them. Germline V lookup: CDR1 ENHRY, CDR2 SYGVKD. The CDR3 nucleotides read TGTGCCATCAGTGACCCTTCAGGGGGAGGTCTCCACGAGCAGTACTTC. This encodes CAISDPSGGGLHEQYF.

The chain has TRBV19 and TRBJ1-2, with TRBD1 identical over 9 bases. The CDR3 has 15 residues. J was trimmed by 3 bases and V by 5 bases; bases with no gene match: 7. Germline CDR1 LNHDA, CDR2 SQIVND (reference sequence). The chain's CDR3 is CASSGPGQGDYGYTF. CDR3 DNA: TGTGCCAGTAGTGGGCCGGGACAGGGCGACTATGGCTACACCTTC.

The gene calls are TRBV7-2 and TRBJ2-2; D gene ambiguous. V shed 5 bases and J shed 4 bases, with 11 bases lying between them. The length of the CDR3 is 14 residues. Germline assignment: CDR1 SGHTA and CDR2 FQGNSA. CDR3 sequence reads: CASSQGLITGELFF. CDR3 nucleotide sequence: TGTGCCAGCAGCCAAGGGCTAATCACCGGGGAGCTGTTTTTT.

J is TRBJ1-6 and V is TRBV3-1; D ambiguous. The CDR3 consists of 15 residues. Germline V CDR1 and CDR2: LGHDT, YNNKEL (reference sequence). Trimming removed 4 bases from V and 6 bases from J, with 13 bases in between. This CDR3 reads CASSPAAGVNSPLHF. As DNA, the CDR3 is TGTGCCAGCAGCCCGGCGGCAGGCGTTAATTCACCCCTCCACTTT.

This clonotype was counted at least ten times. The chain is built from TRBV12-3 or TRBV12-4 and TRBJ1-2, with a possible D match to TRBD1 (5 bases). The CDR3 has 11 residues. The V end was cut by 4 bases, the J end by 5 bases, with 5 bases between. CDR3: CASSWGYGYTF. Here the CDR3 DNA reads TGTGCCAGCAGTTGGGGGTATGGCTACACCTTC.

In its sample, this clonotype was seen a few times. The genes are TRBV2 and TRBJ2-2, with 7 bases fitting TRBD1. There are 13 residues in the CDR3. Germline V gives CDR1 SNHLY, CDR2 FYNNEI. V trimming: 8 bases; J trimming: 6 bases; junction bases outside the gene matches: 6. The CDR3 nucleotides read TGTGCCAGCGGGACAGTGAGGTCCGGGGAGCTGTTTTTT. Amino acids: CASGTVRSGELFF.

At least ten counts were recorded for this clonotype. The chain has TRBV5-6 and TRBJ2-7; either TRBD1 or TRBD2 may supply D (5 bases each). From germline, CDR1 is SGHDT and CDR2 YYEEEE. The ends were cut back, 3 bases at V and 4 bases at J, with 14 bases in the middle. The CDR3 runs 14 residues. CDR3 loop: CASSWTGDGYEQYF. The CDR3 DNA follows: TGTGCCAGCAGCTGGACTGGGGACGGGTACGAGCAGTACTTC.

The chain employs TRBV7-2 and TRBJ1-5; D is unresolved. The ends were cut back, 0 bases at V and 7 bases at J, with 10 bases in the middle. This CDR3 is 14 amino acids long. The germline V gene has CDR1 SGHTA and CDR2 FQGNSA. The CDR3 DNA is TGTGCCAGCAGCTTAGCGAACGGGGAACAGCCCCAGCATTTT. It codes for CASSLANGEQPQHF.

J is TRBJ1-2 and V is TRBV3-1; D is undetermined. CDR1 is LGHDT, CDR2 YNNKEL, per germline (reference sequence). This CDR3 has 14 amino acids. The V and J ends lost 1 base and 0 bases respectively, with 6 bases between them. The CDR3 coding sequence is TGTGCCAGCAGCCAAGTCCCGACTAACTATGGCTACACCTTC. As protein: CASSQVPTNYGYTF. The full variable domain, rest sourced from reference TRBV3-1 and TRBJ1-2, is DTAVSQTPKYLVTQMGNDKSIKCEQNLGHDTMYWYKQDSKKFLKIMFSYNNKELIINETVPNRFSPKSPDKAHLNLHINSLELGDSAVYFCASSQVPTNYGYTFGSGTRLTVV.

Only a few counts were recorded for this clonotype. This CDR3 reads CASSYLPSGDTGELFF. CDR3 nucleotides: TGTGCCAGCAGTTACCTCCCTAGTGGGGACACCGGGGAGCTGTTTTTT. The chain recombines TRBV19 with TRBJ2-2; the D is unclear. V was cut by 9 bases and J by 3 bases, with 20 bases left in between. The CDR3 sequence is 16 residues long. Germline V gene lookup returns CDR1 LNHDA and CDR2 SQIVND (reference sequence).

The chain employs TRBV12-3 or TRBV12-4 and TRBJ1-4; tentative D call: TRBD1 (5 bases). The CDR3 extends over 13 amino acids. The V end was cut by 4 bases, the J end by 10 bases, with 13 bases between. CDR3 coding DNA: TGTGCCAGCAGTTACGGGGGAGGTGGAAAACTGTTTTTT. This translates into CASSYGGGGKLFF.

This clonotype showed up many times. DNA for the CDR3: TGTGCCACCAGCAGAGGACAGGGGAGCTCGTTCCAAGAGACCCAGTACTTC. Protein product: CATSRGQGSSFQETQYF. The chain joins TRBV15 to TRBJ2-5; 8 positions match TRBD1. The germline gives CDR1 LNHNV, CDR2 YYDKDF (reference sequence). The CDR3 runs 17 residues. J lost 1 base, V lost 1 base, and 8 bases had no gene match.

The chain uses TRBV29-1 and TRBJ1-5; 10 nucleotides align to TRBD1. With V trimmed by 7 bases and J by 2 bases, 8 bases remained unmatched. The CDR3 totals 15 residues. Germline CDR1 reads SQVTM; CDR2 reads ANQGSEA. In DNA, the CDR3 is TGCAGCGGCGGGGGGACAGGGGATGGCAATCAGCCCCAGCATTTT. Translated: CSGGGTGDGNQPQHF.

The gene calls are TRBV15 and TRBJ1-5; the match to TRBD1 covers 11 bases. The CDR3 contains 15 residues. With V trimmed by 0 bases and J by 5 bases, 0 bases remained unmatched. CDR1 is LNHNV and CDR2 is YYDKDF in the germline V gene (reference sequence). The CDR3 nucleotides read TGTGCCACCAGCAGAGAGGGACAGGGGGATCAGCCCCAGCATTTT. Amino acids: CATSREGQGDQPQHF.

The chain links TRBV24-1 to TRBJ2-7; 9 nucleotides align to TRBD1. This CDR3 has 15 residues. V was clipped by 2 bases and J by 5 bases; unmatched bases: 6. The V gene's germline CDR1 is KGHDR and CDR2 SFDVKD. The CDR3 nucleotides read TGTGCCACCAGTGATTCCGGGACAGGGCGTGACGAGCAGTACTTC. It specifies CATSDSGTGRDEQYF.

The sample holds many counts of this clonotype. The CDR3, as DNA: TGTGCCAGCAGGAGGGTCACCGGGGAGCTGTTTTTT. Its translation: CASRRVTGELFF. The genes are TRBV2 and TRBJ2-2; possible D gene TRBD2, 5 bases. The CDR3 has 12 residues. V lost 6 bases and J lost 4, with 6 bases in between. Germline V gene sequence: CDR1 SNHLY, CDR2 FYNNEI. The full variable domain, with the rest looked up from reference TRBV2 and TRBJ2-2, is EPEVTQTPSHQVTQMGQEVILRCVPISNHLYFYWYRQILGQKVEFLVSFYNNEISEKSEIFDDQFSVERPDGSNFTLKIRSTKLEDSAMYFCASRRVTGELFFGEGSRLTVL.

The chain couples TRBV20-1 to TRBJ1-5; D is unresolved. Germline V gene lookup returns CDR1 DFQATT and CDR2 SNEGSKA (reference sequence). Trimming cost V 5 bases and J 3 bases, with 11 bases left between them. The CDR3 is 13 residues long. The CDR3 sequence is CSAGGRNNQPQHF. In DNA, the CDR3 is TGCAGTGCTGGAGGACGGAACAATCAGCCCCAGCATTTT.

This clonotype is a singleton in its sample. This sequence joins TRBV5-1 and TRBJ1-2, with D possibly matching TRBD1 (5 bases). This CDR3 is built from 13 residues. V shed 4 bases and J shed 8 bases, with 15 bases lying between them. Germline assignment: CDR1 SGHRS and CDR2 YFSETQ. CDR3 protein: CASSPGPEAGYTF. The CDR3, as DNA: TGCGCCAGCAGCCCGGGACCTGAGGCCGGCTACACCTTC.

This clonotype showed up just a few times. V is TRBV9 and J is TRBJ1-6; 7 positions agree with TRBD1. CDR1 and CDR2 (germline): SGDLS, YYNGEE. Trimming took 7 bases from V and 14 from J; bases not matched to a gene: 9. This CDR3 comprises 12 residues. CDR3 sequence: CASSRDRDALHF. The CDR3, as DNA: TGTGCCAGCTCGCGCGACAGGGACGCCCTCCACTTT.

To note about this clonotype: One junction end does not reproduce the germline sequence, and a read error may be involved. The chain is built from TRBV25-1 and TRBJ1-6; no clear D gene. Per germline, CDR1 MGHDK and CDR2 SYGVNS. This CDR3 has 15 residues. The CDR3 coding sequence is TGTGCCAGCAGTGAACGTCGCTCCTGTAATTCACCCCTCCACTTT. It specifies CASSERRSCNSPLHF.

This clonotype was detected many times. The CDR3 region has the DNA TGTGCCAGCAGCGCAGCAGCAACACGAATAGAGACCCAGTACTTC. Its protein product is CASSAAATRIETQYF. This chain uses TRBV9 with TRBJ2-5, with D hard to call. The ends were cut back, 3 bases at V and 4 bases at J, with 16 bases in the middle. This CDR3 has 15 amino acids. Per germline, CDR1 SGDLS and CDR2 YYNGEE.